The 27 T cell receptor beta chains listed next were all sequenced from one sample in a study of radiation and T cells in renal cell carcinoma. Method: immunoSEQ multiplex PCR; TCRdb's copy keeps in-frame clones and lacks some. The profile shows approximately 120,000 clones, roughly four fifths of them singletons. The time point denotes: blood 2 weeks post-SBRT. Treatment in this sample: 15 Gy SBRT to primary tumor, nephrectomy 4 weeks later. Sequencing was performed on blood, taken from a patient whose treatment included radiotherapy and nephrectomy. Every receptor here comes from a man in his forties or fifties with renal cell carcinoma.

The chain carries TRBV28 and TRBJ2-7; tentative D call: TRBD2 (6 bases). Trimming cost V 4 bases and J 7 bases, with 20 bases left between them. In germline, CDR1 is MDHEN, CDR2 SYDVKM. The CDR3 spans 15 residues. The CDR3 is CASSSAGSLSWEQYF. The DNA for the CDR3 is TGTGCCAGCAGTTCCGCCGGGAGTCTTTCCTGGGAGCAGTACTTC.

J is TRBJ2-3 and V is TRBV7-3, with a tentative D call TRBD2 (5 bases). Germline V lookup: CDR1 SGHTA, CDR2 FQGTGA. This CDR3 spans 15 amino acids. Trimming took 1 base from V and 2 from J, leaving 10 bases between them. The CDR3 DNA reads TGTGCCAGCAGCTTAAATGGCGGGCCCACAGATACGCAGTATTTT. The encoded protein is CASSLNGGPTDTQYF.

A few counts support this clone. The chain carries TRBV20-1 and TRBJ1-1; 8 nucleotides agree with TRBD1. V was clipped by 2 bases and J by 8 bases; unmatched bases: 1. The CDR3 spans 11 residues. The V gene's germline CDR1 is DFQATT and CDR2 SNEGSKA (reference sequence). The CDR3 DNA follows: TGCAGTGCTAGAAGGACAGGGGAAGCTTTCTTT. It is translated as CSARRTGEAFF.

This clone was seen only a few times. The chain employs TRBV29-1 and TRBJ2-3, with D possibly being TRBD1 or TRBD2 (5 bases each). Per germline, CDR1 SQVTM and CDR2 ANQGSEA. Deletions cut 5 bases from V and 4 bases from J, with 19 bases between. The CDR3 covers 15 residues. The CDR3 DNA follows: TGCAGCGTTAATCCGCCTGGGGGTGATTCAGATACGCAGTATTTT. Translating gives CSVNPPGGDSDTQYF.

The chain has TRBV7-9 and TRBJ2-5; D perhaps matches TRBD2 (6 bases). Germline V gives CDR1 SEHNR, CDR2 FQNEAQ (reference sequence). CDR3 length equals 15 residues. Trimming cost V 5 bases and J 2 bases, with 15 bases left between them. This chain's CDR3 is CASSPGRGGQETQYF. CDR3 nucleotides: TGTGCCAGCAGCCCTGGGCGGGGAGGACAAGAGACCCAGTACTTC.

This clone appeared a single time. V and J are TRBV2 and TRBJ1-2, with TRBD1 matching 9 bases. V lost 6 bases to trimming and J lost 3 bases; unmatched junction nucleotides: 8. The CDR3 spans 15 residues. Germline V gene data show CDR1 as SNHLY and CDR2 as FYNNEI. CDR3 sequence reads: CASSPTRQGDYGYTF. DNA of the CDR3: TGTGCCAGCAGCCCTACCCGACAGGGGGACTATGGCTACACCTTC.

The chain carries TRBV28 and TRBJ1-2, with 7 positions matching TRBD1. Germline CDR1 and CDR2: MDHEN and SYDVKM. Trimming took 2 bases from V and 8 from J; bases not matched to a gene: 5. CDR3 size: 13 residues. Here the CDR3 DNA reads TGTGCCAGCAGTTTAGGCAGGGGGAGAGGCTACACCTTC. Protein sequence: CASSLGRGRGYTF.

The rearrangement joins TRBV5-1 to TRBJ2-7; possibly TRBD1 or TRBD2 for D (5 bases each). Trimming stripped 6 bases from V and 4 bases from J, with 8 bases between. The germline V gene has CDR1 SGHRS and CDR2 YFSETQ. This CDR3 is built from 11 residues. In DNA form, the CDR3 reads TGCGCCAGCAAAGGGGAGTACGAGCAGTACTTC. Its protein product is CASKGEYEQYF.

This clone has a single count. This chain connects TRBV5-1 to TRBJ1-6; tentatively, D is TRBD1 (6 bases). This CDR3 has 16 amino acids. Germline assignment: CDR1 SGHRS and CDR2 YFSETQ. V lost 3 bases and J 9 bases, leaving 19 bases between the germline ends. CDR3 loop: CASSSTQGRSASPLHF. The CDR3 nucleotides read TGCGCCAGCAGCTCGACACAGGGTAGGTCGGCTTCACCCCTCCACTTT.

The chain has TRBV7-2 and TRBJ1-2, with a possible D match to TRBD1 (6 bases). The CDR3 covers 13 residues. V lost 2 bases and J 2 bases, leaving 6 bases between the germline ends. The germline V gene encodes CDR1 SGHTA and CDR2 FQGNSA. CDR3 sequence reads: CASSLQGNYGYTF. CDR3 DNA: TGTGCCAGCAGCTTACAGGGGAACTATGGCTACACCTTC.

The CDR3 protein is CASSLYQKTGETQYF. In DNA form, the CDR3 reads TGTGCCAGCAGCTTATATCAAAAAACGGGAGAGACCCAGTACTTC. The chain carries TRBV7-8 and TRBJ2-5; D is unresolved. The CDR3 is 15 amino acids. V shed 2 bases and J shed 4 bases, with 14 bases lying between them. Germline CDR1 reads SGHVS; CDR2 reads FQNEAQ.

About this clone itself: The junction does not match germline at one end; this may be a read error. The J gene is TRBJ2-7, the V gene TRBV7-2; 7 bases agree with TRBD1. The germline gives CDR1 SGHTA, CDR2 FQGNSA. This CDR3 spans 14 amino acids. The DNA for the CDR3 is TGTGCCAGCAGCTCCCGGGACAGCTCCCACGAGCAGTACTTC. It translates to CASSSRDSSHEQYF.

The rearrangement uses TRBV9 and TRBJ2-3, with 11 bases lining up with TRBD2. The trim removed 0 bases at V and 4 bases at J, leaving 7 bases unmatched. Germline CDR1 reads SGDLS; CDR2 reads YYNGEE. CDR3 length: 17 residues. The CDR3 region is CASSVATSGRGADTQYF. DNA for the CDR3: TGTGCCAGCAGCGTAGCCACTAGCGGGAGAGGGGCAGATACGCAGTATTTT.

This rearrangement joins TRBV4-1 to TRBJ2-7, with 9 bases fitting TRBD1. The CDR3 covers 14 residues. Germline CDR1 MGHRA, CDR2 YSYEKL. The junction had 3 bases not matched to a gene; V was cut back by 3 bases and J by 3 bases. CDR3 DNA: TGCGCCAGCAGCCACGAGGGACAGGGCTACGAGCAGTACTTC. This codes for CASSHEGQGYEQYF.

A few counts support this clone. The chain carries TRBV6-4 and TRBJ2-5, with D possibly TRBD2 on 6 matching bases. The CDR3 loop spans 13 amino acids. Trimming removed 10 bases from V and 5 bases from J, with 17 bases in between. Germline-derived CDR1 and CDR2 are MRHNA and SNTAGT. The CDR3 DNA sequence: TGTGCCAAACCCCCCGGGACTGCGGAGACCCAGTACTTC. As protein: CAKPPGTAETQYF.

Here the CDR3 reads CASSPVLAGGDTQYF. The CDR3 DNA is TGTGCCAGCAGCCCAGTACTAGCGGGAGGAGATACGCAGTATTTT. V usage is TRBV14 and J usage is TRBJ2-3; 12 bases match TRBD2. J lost 5 bases, V lost 4 bases, and 4 bases had no gene match. CDR1 and CDR2 from the germline V gene are SGHDN and FVKESK. This CDR3 has 15 residues.

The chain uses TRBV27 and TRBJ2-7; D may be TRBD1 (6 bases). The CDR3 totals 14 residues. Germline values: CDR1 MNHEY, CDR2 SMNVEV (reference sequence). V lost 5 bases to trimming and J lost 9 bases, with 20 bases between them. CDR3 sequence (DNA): TGTGCCAGCAGTATAGACAGGCAGTCTGGTCCGCAGTACTTC. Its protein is CASSIDRQSGPQYF.

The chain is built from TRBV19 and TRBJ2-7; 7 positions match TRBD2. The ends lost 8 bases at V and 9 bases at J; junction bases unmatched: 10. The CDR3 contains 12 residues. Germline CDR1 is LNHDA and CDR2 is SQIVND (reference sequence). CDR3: CASGEGPRVQYF. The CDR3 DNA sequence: TGTGCCAGTGGGGAGGGCCCGCGGGTGCAGTACTTC.

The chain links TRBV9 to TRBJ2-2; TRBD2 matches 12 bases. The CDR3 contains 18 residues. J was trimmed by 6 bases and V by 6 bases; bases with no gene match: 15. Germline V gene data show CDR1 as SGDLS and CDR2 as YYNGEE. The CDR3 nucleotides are TGTGCCAGCACCACCCCGACTAGCGGGAGTTCGGGCGCCGGGGAGCTGTTTTTT. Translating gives CASTTPTSGSSGAGELFF. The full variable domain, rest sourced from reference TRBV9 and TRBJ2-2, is DSGVTQTPKHLITATGQRVTLRCSPRSGDLSVYWYQQSLDQGLQFLIQYYNGEERAKGNILERFSAQQFPDLHSELNLSSLELGDSALYFCASTTPTSGSSGAGELFFGEGSRLTVL.

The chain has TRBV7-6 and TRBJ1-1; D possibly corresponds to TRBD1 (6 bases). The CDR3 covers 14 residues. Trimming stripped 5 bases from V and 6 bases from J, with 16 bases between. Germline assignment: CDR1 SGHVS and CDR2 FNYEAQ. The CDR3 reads CASSPTAGQPEAFF. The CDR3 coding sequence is TGTGCCAGCAGCCCCACCGCCGGACAGCCTGAAGCTTTCTTT.

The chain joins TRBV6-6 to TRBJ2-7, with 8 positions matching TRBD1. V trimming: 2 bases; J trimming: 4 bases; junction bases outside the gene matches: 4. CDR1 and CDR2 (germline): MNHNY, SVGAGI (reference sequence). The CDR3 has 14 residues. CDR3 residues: CASSYVQGAYEQYF. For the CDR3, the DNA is TGTGCCAGCAGTTACGTCCAGGGGGCGTACGAGCAGTACTTC.

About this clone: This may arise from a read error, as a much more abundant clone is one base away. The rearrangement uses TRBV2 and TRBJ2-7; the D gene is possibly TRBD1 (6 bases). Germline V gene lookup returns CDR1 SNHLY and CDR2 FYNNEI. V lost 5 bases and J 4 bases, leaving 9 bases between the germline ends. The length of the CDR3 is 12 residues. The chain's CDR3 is CASSSTGYEQYF. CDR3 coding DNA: TGTGCCAGCAGTTCTACAGGGTACGAGCAGTACTTC. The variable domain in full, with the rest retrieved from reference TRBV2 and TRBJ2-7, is EPEVTQTPSHQVTQMGQEVILRCVPISNHLYFYWYRQILGQKVEFLVSFYNNEISEKSEIFDDQFSVERPDGSNFTLKIRSTKLEDSAMYFCASSSTGYEQYFGPGTRLTVT.

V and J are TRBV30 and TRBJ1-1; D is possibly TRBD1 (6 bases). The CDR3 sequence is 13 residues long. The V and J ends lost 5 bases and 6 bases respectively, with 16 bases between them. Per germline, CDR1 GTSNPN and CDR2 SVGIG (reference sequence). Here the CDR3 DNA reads TGTGCCTGGGGCAAACAGGGTCTCGCTGAAGCTTTCTTT. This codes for CAWGKQGLAEAFF.

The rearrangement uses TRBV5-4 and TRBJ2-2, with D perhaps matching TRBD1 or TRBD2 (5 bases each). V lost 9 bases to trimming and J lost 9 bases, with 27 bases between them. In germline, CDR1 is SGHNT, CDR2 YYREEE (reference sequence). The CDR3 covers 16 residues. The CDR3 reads CAIRTGTAGGNRELFF. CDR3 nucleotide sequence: TGTGCCATTAGAACCGGGACCGCCGGCGGCAATCGGGAGCTGTTTTTT.

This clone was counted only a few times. The CDR3 is CASSGLAGINEQFF. CDR3 DNA: TGTGCCAGCAGCGGACTAGCGGGAATTAATGAGCAGTTCTTC. The genes are TRBV2 and TRBJ2-1; 12 bases agree with TRBD2. Germline V gene data show CDR1 as SNHLY and CDR2 as FYNNEI. The CDR3 extends over 14 amino acids. J lost 7 bases, V lost 6 bases, and 4 bases had no gene match.

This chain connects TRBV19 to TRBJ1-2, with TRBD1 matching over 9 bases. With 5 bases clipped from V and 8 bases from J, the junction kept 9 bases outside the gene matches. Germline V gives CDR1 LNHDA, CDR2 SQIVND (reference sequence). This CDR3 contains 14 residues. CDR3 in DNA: TGTGCCAGTAGTCTTAGGGACAGGGCAACCGGCTACACCTTC. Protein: CASSLRDRATGYTF.

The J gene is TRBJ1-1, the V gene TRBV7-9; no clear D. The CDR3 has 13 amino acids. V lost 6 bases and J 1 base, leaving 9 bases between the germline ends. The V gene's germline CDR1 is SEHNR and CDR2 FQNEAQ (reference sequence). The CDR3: CASSRLQNTEAFF. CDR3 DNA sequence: TGTGCCAGCAGTAGACTGCAGAACACTGAAGCTTTCTTT.